This T cell receptor beta chain was recorded in a study of blood T cell repertoires in COVID-19. Study-wide background: Sites in the United States, Italy and Spain provided acute and convalescent COVID-19 samples.

CDR1 DFQATT and CDR2 SNEGSKA come from the germline V gene (reference sequence). The CDR3 has 10 residues. Trimming took 5 bases from V and 8 from J, leaving 9 bases between them. How the authors handled the data: Amplified reference gene primers provided the basis for estimating nucleated cell counts. Produced via immunoSEQ multiplex PCR; TCRdb's table is partial and in-frame only. V and J calls and clone size are copied from that table; D and trimming were computed from the DNA. The profile covers over 100,000 clones, with 86% appearing a single time and 4.5% taken by the ten largest. The material sequenced was peripheral blood. The TCR comes from a man aged 35 to 55 with acute or convalescent COVID-19. This chain connects TRBV20-1 to TRBJ1-2, with D perhaps matching TRBD1 (6 bases). CDR3 residues: CSAYRVGYTF. DNA of the CDR3: TGCAGTGCTTACAGGGTGGGCTACACCTTC.